One and the same sample provided the 3 T cell receptor beta chains below, sequenced in a study of T cells after yellow fever vaccination. TCRdb re-derived calls from the 5' RACE reads in MiXCR, one entry per CDR3 protein. The sample consists of some 69,000 distinct CDR3 sequences, about 6% of them appearing once. The specimen comprised CD4+ T cells sorted from PBMCs, sampled less than 16 days after the first yellow fever vaccination. Source of these receptors: a man aged 18 to 29 who received the YFV17D yellow fever vaccine.

Many counts were recorded for this clonotype. CDR3 region: CSAHRTGREKLFF. The CDR3 DNA reads TGCAGTGCTCACAGGACGGGGCGAGAAAAACTGTTTTTT. The gene calls are TRBV20-1 and TRBJ1-4, with a possible D match to TRBD1 (5 bases). Trimming took 5 bases from V and 8 from J, leaving 15 bases between them. Germline CDR1 is DFQATT and CDR2 is SNEGSKA (reference sequence). This CDR3 contains 13 residues.

This clonotype was detected many times. The chain couples TRBV6-2 or TRBV6-3 to TRBJ2-2, with TRBD2 as a possible D gene (8 bases). The CDR3 consists of 18 residues. Germline V gene sequence: CDR1 MNHEY, CDR2 SVGEGT. Trimming pared 7 bases from V and 3 bases from J, leaving 24 bases between. This chain's CDR3 is CASTGGDSRPPYTGELFF. CDR3 DNA: TGTGCCAGCACGGGGGGGGACAGCCGGCCCCCCTACACCGGGGAGCTGTTTTTT.

This clonotype was detected ten times or more. V is TRBV2 and J is TRBJ1-6, with TRBD1 as a possible D gene (5 bases). Per germline, CDR1 SNHLY and CDR2 FYNNEI. This CDR3 spans 14 amino acids. V dropped 0 bases and J dropped 9 bases, with 9 bases sitting between them. The CDR3 sequence is CASSEARVISPLHF. CDR3 DNA sequence: TGTGCCAGCAGTGAAGCCAGGGTCATTTCACCCCTCCACTTT.